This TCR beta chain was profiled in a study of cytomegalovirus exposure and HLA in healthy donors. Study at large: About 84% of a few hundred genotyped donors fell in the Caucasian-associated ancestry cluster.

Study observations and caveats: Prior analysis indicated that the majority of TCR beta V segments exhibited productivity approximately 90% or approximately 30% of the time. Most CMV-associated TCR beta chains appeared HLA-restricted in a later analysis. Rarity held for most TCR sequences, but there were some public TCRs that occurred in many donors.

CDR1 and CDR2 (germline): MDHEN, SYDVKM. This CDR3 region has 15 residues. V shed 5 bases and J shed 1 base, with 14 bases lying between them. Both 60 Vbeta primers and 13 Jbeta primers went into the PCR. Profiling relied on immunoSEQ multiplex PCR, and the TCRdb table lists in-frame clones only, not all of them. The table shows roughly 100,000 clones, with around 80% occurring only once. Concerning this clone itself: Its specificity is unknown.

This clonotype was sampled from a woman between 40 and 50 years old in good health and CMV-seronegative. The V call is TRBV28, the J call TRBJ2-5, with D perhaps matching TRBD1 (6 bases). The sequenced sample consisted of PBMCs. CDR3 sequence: CASSPQTGLQETQYF. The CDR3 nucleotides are TGTGCCAGCAGTCCCCAGACAGGCCTCCAAGAGACCCAGTACTTC.